These 8 T cell receptor beta chains share one sample of origin, sequenced in a study of shared clonotypes between healthy human individuals (dated by TCRdb to the early 2020s). Libraries were built with the immunoSEQ multiplex PCR assay. TCRdb's version of the immuneACCESS table is confined to in-frame rearrangements and falls short of the full clone set. An unresolved V gene accounts for under half of the shortfall where checked; the remainder is of unknown origin. Across this sample there are some 1 million clones, with about 75% seen only once. The ten largest clones take up approximately 1.5% of the sample. What was sequenced was memory CD4+ T cells sorted from blood. The intended sense of this specimen's cell subset or site label: CD45RA-negative fraction. Every receptor here comes from a man aged 18 to 30 in good health.

The V call is TRBV6-1, the J call TRBJ1-5; 9 bases map to TRBD1. Germline V gene lookup returns CDR1 MNHNS and CDR2 SASEGT. The V gene end was trimmed by 8 bases and the J gene end by 1 base; junction bases not matched to a gene: 0. The CDR3 length is 13 residues. CDR3 sequence reads: CASGQGSNQPQHF. The DNA of the CDR3 is TGTGCCAGCGGACAGGGGAGCAATCAGCCCCAGCATTTT.

As concerns this clone: The same CDR3 is also encoded by other DNA sequences in this sample. The V call is TRBV18, the J call TRBJ2-3; D gene unclear. Trimming took off 1 base at V and 5 bases at J, with 4 bases between the two ends. The CDR3 covers 12 residues. In germline, CDR1 is KGHSH, CDR2 LQKENI. CDR3 sequence (DNA): TGTGCCAGCTCACCACAGGGAGATACGCAGTATTTT. Its protein is CASSPQGDTQYF.

This chain links TRBV4-1 with TRBJ1-2; 7 nucleotides line up with TRBD1. The CDR3 runs 15 residues. J gave up 4 bases and V 7 bases, and 12 bases lay outside the gene matches. CDR1 and CDR2 (germline): MGHRA, YSYEKL. The CDR3 sequence is CASTEGASSGYGYTF. The CDR3 DNA is TGCGCCAGCACCGAGGGGGCATCCTCGGGCTATGGCTACACCTTC.

The gene calls are TRBV4-1 and TRBJ1-5, with 9 positions matching TRBD1. This CDR3 is built from 17 residues. Germline-derived CDR1 and CDR2 are MGHRA and YSYEKL. V lost 2 bases, J lost 6 bases, and 11 bases stayed unmatched. The CDR3 region has the DNA TGCGCCAGCAGCCAAAAAAGGGACAGGGTTACAGGTCAGCCCCAGCATTTT. Amino acid sequence: CASSQKRDRVTGQPQHF.

The chain uses TRBV11-2 and TRBJ1-4, with D unclear. The germline CDR1 and CDR2 sequences are SGHAT and FQNNGV. The CDR3 covers 15 residues. Trimming pared 5 bases from V and 7 bases from J, leaving 17 bases between. In DNA, the CDR3 is TGTGCCAGCAGCCCCTTAGATAAGGGAACTGAAAAACTGTTTTTT. Protein: CASSPLDKGTEKLFF.

The chain uses TRBV5-4 and TRBJ2-3, with D tentatively TRBD2 (6 bases). Germline values: CDR1 SGHNT, CDR2 YYREEE (reference sequence). The CDR3 has 15 amino acids. Between the trimmed V and J ends, which lost 3 bases and 0 bases, there was a span of 11 bases. In nucleotides, the CDR3 is TGTGCCAGCAGCTCCGGCGGGACTAGCACAGATACGCAGTATTTT. This gives the protein CASSSGGTSTDTQYF. The variable domain in full, completed from reference TRBV5-4 and TRBJ2-3, reads ETGVTQSPTHLIKTRGQQVTLRCSSQSGHNTVSWYQQALGQGPQFIFQYYREEENGRGNFPPRFSGLQFPNYSSELNVNALELDDSALYLCASSSGGTSTDTQYFGPGTRLTVL.

The chain couples TRBV2 to TRBJ2-7; 11 bases map to TRBD2. This CDR3 comprises 15 residues. The germline gives CDR1 SNHLY, CDR2 FYNNEI. Trimming took 6 bases from V and 2 from J; bases not matched to a gene: 6. CDR3 loop: CASREGLAAAYEQYF. CDR3 nucleotides: TGTGCCAGCAGGGAGGGACTAGCGGCAGCCTACGAGCAGTACTTC.

The J gene is TRBJ1-1, the V gene TRBV27; possibly TRBD1 for D (6 bases). Germline V CDR1 and CDR2: MNHEY, SMNVEV (reference sequence). The CDR3 runs to 15 residues. V gave up 5 bases and J gave up 0 bases, with 13 bases separating them. CDR3 nucleotide sequence: TGTGCCAGCAGTCCACGACAGGATATGAACACTGAAGCTTTCTTT. Amino acids: CASSPRQDMNTEAFF.